Listed here are 21 T cell receptor beta chains from one sample, sequenced in a study of cytomegalovirus exposure and HLA in healthy donors. Profiled with immunoSEQ multiplex PCR; TCRdb holds only in-frame clones, not every one. The top ten clones hold around 7% of a sample with approximately 200,000 clones, roughly 80% of them seen once. Sequencing used PBMCs. The receptors were sampled from a man aged 18 to 35 in good health and CMV-seropositive.

The gene calls are TRBV6-1 and TRBJ2-1; D possibly corresponds to TRBD1 (6 bases). The CDR3 spans 15 residues. Germline V gene lookup returns CDR1 MNHNS and CDR2 SASEGT. Trimming removed 0 bases at V and 2 bases at J, with 8 bases between. For the CDR3, the DNA is TGTGCCAGCAGTGAAGCTTGGGGGCCCTACAATGAGCAGTTCTTC. It encodes CASSEAWGPYNEQFF.

This rearrangement joins TRBV28 to TRBJ2-1, with 7 positions matching TRBD2. Losses at the gene ends were 0 bases for V and 3 bases for J; bases not matched to a gene: 2. The CDR3 runs 15 residues. CDR1 MDHEN and CDR2 SYDVKM come from the germline V gene. The CDR3 sequence is CASSLWGGSYNEQFF. The CDR3 coding sequence is TGTGCCAGCAGTTTATGGGGCGGGAGCTACAATGAGCAGTTCTTC.

This clone was recorded only once. The chain joins TRBV28 to TRBJ1-5; possibly TRBD1 for D (6 bases). The CDR3 runs to 15 residues. Germline CDR1 reads MDHEN; CDR2 reads SYDVKM. Deletions cut 5 bases from V and 7 bases from J, with 18 bases between. CDR3 loop: CASSTNRVIRQPQHF. DNA of the CDR3: TGTGCCAGCAGTACGAACAGGGTAATTAGGCAGCCCCAGCATTTT. The full variable domain, rest sourced from reference TRBV28 and TRBJ1-5, is DVKVTQSSRYLVKRTGEKVFLECVQDMDHENMFWYRQDPGLGLRLIYFSYDVKMKEKGDIPEGYSVSREKKERFSLILESASTNQTSMYLCASSTNRVIRQPQHFGDGTRLSIL.

This sequence joins TRBV6-6 and TRBJ2-1, with 10 bases lining up with TRBD2. Germline trimming cut 2 bases from V and 4 bases from J; bases unmatched to any gene: 2. From germline, CDR1 is MNHNY and CDR2 SVGAGI (reference sequence). CDR3 size: 15 residues. Written as DNA, the CDR3 is TGTGCCAGCAGTTACGGTAGCGGGGGGTACAATGAGCAGTTCTTC. Its translation: CASSYGSGGYNEQFF.

V and J are TRBV30 and TRBJ2-6; D call uncertain. The CDR3 has 13 amino acids. Deletions cut 5 bases from V and 4 bases from J, with 9 bases between. Germline V gene data show CDR1 as GTSNPN and CDR2 as SVGIG (reference sequence). For the CDR3, the DNA is TGTGCCTGGGTAGTGTCCGGGGCCAACGTCCTGACTTTC. Encoded protein: CAWVVSGANVLTF.

This sequence joins TRBV6-6 and TRBJ1-1; maybe TRBD1 (5 bases). V gave up 0 bases and J gave up 1 base, with 9 bases separating them. CDR3 length: 15 amino acids. Germline V gene sequence: CDR1 MNHNY, CDR2 SVGAGI (reference sequence). The CDR3 region is CASSYSRGWNTEAFF. CDR3 DNA sequence: TGTGCCAGCAGTTACTCAAGGGGCTGGAACACTGAAGCTTTCTTT.

The chain combines TRBV6-1 with TRBJ2-1; possibly TRBD1 for D (6 bases). Trimming pared 0 bases from V and 6 bases from J, leaving 15 bases between. The CDR3 sequence is 16 residues long. Germline CDR1 MNHNS, CDR2 SASEGT. The CDR3 loop is CASSEAGTSSSNEQFF. DNA for the CDR3: TGTGCCAGCAGTGAAGCGGGGACATCCAGTTCCAATGAGCAGTTCTTC.

The rearrangement uses TRBV7-3 and TRBJ2-7; TRBD2 aligns across 8 bases. V was pared by 4 bases and J by 8 bases, with 10 bases of the junction left unmatched. This CDR3 has 14 residues. CDR1 is SGHTA and CDR2 is FQGTGA in the germline V gene. The CDR3 coding sequence is TGTGCCAGCAGCTCGTCCGGGACTAGGAATAAGCAGTACTTC. Its protein is CASSSSGTRNKQYF.

The chain couples TRBV9 to TRBJ2-7, with 8 bases identical to TRBD2. The CDR3 runs to 15 residues. The J segment lost 4 bases and the V segment lost 4 bases, leaving 10 bases of the junction unmatched. Germline loops: CDR1 SGDLS, CDR2 YYNGEE. CDR3 loop: CASSSLSSGYYEQYF. The CDR3 DNA follows: TGTGCCAGCAGCTCATTATCTAGCGGGTATTACGAGCAGTACTTC.

The chain joins TRBV4-1 to TRBJ2-1; D uncertain. The germline V gene has CDR1 MGHRA and CDR2 YSYEKL. This CDR3 is 16 amino acids long. Trimming removed 0 bases from V and 6 bases from J, with 15 bases in between. CDR3 in DNA: TGCGCCAGCAGCCAAGAAAACCAGGTCCTTCTCAATGAGCAGTTCTTC. This translates into CASSQENQVLLNEQFF.

To note about this clone: Other DNA variants within this sample encode the same CDR3. V and J are TRBV9 and TRBJ2-5; 8 bases match TRBD2. V was clipped by 2 bases and J by 4 bases; unmatched bases: 7. Germline values: CDR1 SGDLS, CDR2 YYNGEE. CDR3 length equals 15 residues. The CDR3 coding sequence is TGTGCCAGCAGCGTTACCAGCGGGAGAGGAGAGACCCAGTACTTC. It specifies CASSVTSGRGETQYF.

The chain combines TRBV7-2 with TRBJ1-1, with D possibly TRBD1 on 5 matching bases. CDR3 length equals 11 residues. The V end was cut by 5 bases, the J end by 7 bases, with 8 bases between. The germline V gene has CDR1 SGHTA and CDR2 FQGNSA. CDR3 sequence (DNA): TGTGCCAGCAGCCGGGGACTTGAAGCTTTCTTT. It translates to CASSRGLEAFF.

The chain couples TRBV5-1 to TRBJ2-7; the match to TRBD1 covers 9 bases. Germline V lookup: CDR1 SGHRS, CDR2 YFSETQ. This CDR3 has 16 residues. V trimming: 0 bases; J trimming: 3 bases; junction bases outside the gene matches: 7. As DNA, the CDR3 is TGCGCCAGCAGCTTGGATGGTCGGACAGGGGACTACGAGCAGTACTTC. Its translation is CASSLDGRTGDYEQYF.

The rearrangement uses TRBV28 and TRBJ2-3, with 13 bases aligning to TRBD2. The V segment lost 5 bases and the J segment 3 bases; nucleotides outside the gene matches: 5. The CDR3 has 16 amino acids. In germline, CDR1 is MDHEN, CDR2 SYDVKM. The CDR3 nucleotides are TGTGCCAGCAGTCTGGGACTAGCGGGACGGACAGATACGCAGTATTTT. Protein sequence: CASSLGLAGRTDTQYF.

J is TRBJ2-3 and V is TRBV9, with TRBD2 matching over 8 bases. CDR3 length equals 16 residues. Germline assignment: CDR1 SGDLS and CDR2 YYNGEE. V gave up 4 bases and J gave up 5 bases; unmatched junction bases: 12. This CDR3 is CASSLAGGGPRDTQYF. The DNA for the CDR3 is TGTGCCAGCAGCCTCGCGGGGGGAGGGCCTAGAGATACGCAGTATTTT.

This clone was picked up a small number of times. The rearrangement joins TRBV5-4 to TRBJ2-7, with 13 nucleotides matching TRBD2. CDR1 and CDR2 (germline): SGHNT, YYREEE (reference sequence). V lost 4 bases, J lost 6 bases, and 7 bases stayed unmatched. CDR3 length equals 15 residues. The CDR3, as DNA: TGTGCCAGCAGCCTCGGACTAGCGGGAGTGCGCGAGCAGTACTTC. This translates into CASSLGLAGVREQYF.

As for this clone: In the same sample, other DNA sequences code for this CDR3. This chain uses TRBV15 with TRBJ1-5; a possible D gene is TRBD1 (6 bases). Looked up from germline, CDR1 is LNHNV and CDR2 is YYDKDF (reference sequence). Trimming pared 0 bases from V and 6 bases from J, leaving 12 bases between. The CDR3 sequence is 15 residues long. The CDR3 sequence: CATSRDPTGGQPQHF. The CDR3 DNA reads TGTGCCACCAGCAGAGATCCGACAGGAGGTCAGCCCCAGCATTTT.

V is TRBV5-8 and J is TRBJ2-3; D is unclear. Germline CDR1 reads SGHTS; CDR2 reads YDEGEE. The CDR3 sequence is 8 residues long. V lost 10 bases and J lost 7, with 4 bases in between. CDR3 residues: CAPNTQYF. The CDR3 DNA follows: TGTGCCCCCAATACGCAGTATTTT.

The chain combines TRBV28 with TRBJ2-7, with 9 bases that match TRBD1. CDR3 length equals 17 residues. V lost 7 bases and J lost 1; bases outside the gene matches: 14. Germline V lookup: CDR1 MDHEN, CDR2 SYDVKM. The CDR3 bases are TGTGCCAGCACCGAATATGAGGCCGGGACAGGGTCCTACGAGCAGTACTTC. Translation: CASTEYEAGTGSYEQYF.

The gene calls are TRBV15 and TRBJ1-3; no clear D gene. The germline CDR1 and CDR2 sequences are LNHNV and YYDKDF (reference sequence). CDR3 length equals 16 residues. Trimming cost V 0 bases and J 2 bases, with 11 bases left between them. This CDR3 reads CATSRDSTHPGNTIYF. CDR3 bases: TGTGCCACCAGCAGAGATTCGACTCATCCTGGAAACACCATATATTTT. Complete variable domain (other parts from reference TRBV15 and TRBJ1-3): DAMVIQNPRYQVTQFGKPVTLSCSQTLNHNVMYWYQQKSSQAPKLLFHYYDKDFNNEADTPDNFQSRRPNTSFCFLDIRSPGLGDTAMYLCATSRDSTHPGNTIYFGEGSWLTVV.

DNA of the CDR3: TGTGCCAGCAGCCCCCGGGGGTTTTGGAATCAGCCCCAGCATTTT. This gives the protein CASSPRGFWNQPQHF. The chain recombines TRBV7-2 with TRBJ1-5, with D possibly being TRBD1 (5 bases). Trimming cost V 5 bases and J 4 bases, with 15 bases left between them. Germline V gene data show CDR1 as SGHTA and CDR2 as FQGNSA. The CDR3 totals 15 residues.